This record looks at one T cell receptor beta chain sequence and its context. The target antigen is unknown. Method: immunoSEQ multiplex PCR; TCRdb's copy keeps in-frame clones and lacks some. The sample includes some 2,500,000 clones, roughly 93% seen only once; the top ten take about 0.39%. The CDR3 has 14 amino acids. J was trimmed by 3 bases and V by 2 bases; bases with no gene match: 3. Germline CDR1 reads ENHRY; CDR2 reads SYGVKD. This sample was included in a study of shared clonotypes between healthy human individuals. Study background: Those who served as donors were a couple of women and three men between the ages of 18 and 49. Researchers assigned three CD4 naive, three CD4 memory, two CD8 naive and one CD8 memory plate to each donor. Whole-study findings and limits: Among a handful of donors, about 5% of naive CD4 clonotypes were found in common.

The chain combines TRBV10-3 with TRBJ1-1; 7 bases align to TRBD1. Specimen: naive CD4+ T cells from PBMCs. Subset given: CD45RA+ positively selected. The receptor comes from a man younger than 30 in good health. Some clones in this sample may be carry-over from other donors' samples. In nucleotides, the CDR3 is TGTGCCATCAGTGAGACAGGGGTTGACACTGAAGCTTTCTTT. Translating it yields CAISETGVDTEAFF.